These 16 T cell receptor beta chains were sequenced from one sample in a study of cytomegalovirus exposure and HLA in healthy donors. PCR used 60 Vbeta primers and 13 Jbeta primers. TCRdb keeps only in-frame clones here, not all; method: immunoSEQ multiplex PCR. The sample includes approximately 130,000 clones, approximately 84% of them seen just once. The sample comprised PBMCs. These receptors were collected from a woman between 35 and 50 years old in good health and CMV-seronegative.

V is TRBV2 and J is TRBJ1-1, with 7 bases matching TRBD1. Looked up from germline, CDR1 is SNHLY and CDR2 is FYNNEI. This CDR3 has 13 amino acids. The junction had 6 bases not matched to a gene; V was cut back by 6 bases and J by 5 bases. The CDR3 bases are TGTGCCAGCAGAGAGACAGGGAAAACTGAAGCTTTCTTT. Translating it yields CASRETGKTEAFF. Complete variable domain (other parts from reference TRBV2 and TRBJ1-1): EPEVTQTPSHQVTQMGQEVILRCVPISNHLYFYWYRQILGQKVEFLVSFYNNEISEKSEIFDDQFSVERPDGSNFTLKIRSTKLEDSAMYFCASRETGKTEAFFGQGTRLTVV.

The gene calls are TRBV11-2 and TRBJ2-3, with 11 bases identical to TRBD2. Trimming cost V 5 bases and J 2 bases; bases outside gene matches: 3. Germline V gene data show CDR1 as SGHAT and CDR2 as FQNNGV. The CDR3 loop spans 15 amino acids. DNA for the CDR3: TGTGCCAGCAGCCCGGGACTAGCGGCCACAGATACGCAGTATTTT. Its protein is CASSPGLAATDTQYF. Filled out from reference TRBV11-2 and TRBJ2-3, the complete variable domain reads EAGVAQSPRYKIIEKRQSVAFWCNPISGHATLYWYQQILGQGPKLLIQFQNNGVVDDSQLPKDRFSAERLKGVDSTLKIQPAKLEDSAVYLCASSPGLAATDTQYFGPGTRLTVL.

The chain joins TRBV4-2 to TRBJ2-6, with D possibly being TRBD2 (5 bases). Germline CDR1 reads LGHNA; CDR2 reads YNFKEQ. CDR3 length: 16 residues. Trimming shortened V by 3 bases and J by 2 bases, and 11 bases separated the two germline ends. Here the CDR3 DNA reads TGTGCCAGCAGCCAGAACCCCGGGGCTGGGGCCAACGTCCTGACTTTC. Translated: CASSQNPGAGANVLTF.

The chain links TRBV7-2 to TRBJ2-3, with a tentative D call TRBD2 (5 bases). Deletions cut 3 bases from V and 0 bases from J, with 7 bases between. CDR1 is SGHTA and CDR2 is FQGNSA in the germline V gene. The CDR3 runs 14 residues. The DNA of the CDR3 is TGTGCCAGCAGCTTTGACTACAGCACAGATACGCAGTATTTT. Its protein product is CASSFDYSTDTQYF.

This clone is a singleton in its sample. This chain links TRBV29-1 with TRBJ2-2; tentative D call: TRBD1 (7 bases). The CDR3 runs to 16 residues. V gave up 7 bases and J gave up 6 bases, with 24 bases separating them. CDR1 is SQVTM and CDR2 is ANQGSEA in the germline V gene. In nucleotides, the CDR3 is TGCAGCGCCCTGACCCCTGGCAGGGGGGTAGCCGGGGAGCTGTTTTTT. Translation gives CSALTPGRGVAGELFF.

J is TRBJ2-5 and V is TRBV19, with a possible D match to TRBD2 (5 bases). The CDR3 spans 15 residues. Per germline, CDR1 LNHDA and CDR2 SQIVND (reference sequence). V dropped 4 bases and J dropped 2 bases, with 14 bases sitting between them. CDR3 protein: CASSRTGMTQETQYF. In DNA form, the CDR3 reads TGTGCCAGTAGTAGAACGGGAATGACACAAGAGACCCAGTACTTC.

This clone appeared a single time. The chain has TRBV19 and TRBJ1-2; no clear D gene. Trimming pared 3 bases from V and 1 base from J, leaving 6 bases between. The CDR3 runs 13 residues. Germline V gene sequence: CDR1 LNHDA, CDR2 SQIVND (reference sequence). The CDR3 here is CASSIGDNYGYTF. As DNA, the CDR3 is TGTGCCAGTAGTATCGGAGATAACTATGGCTACACCTTC.

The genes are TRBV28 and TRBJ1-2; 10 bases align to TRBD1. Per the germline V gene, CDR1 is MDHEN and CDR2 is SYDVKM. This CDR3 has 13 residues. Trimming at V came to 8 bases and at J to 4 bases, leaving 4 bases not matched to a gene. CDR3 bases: TGTGCCAGCGGGACAGGGGCCCCCTATGGCTACACCTTC. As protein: CASGTGAPYGYTF.

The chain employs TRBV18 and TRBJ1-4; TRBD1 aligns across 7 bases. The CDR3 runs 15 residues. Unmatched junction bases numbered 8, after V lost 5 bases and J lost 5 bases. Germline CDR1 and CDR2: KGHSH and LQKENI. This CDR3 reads CASSKGQLLNEKLFF. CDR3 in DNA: TGTGCCAGCTCAAAGGGACAGCTCCTGAATGAAAAACTGTTTTTT. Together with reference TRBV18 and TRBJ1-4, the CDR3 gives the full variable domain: NAGVMQNPRHLVRRRGQEARLRCSPMKGHSHVYWYRQLPEEGLKFMVYLQKENIIDESGMPKERFSAEFPKEGPSILRIQQVVRGDSAAYFCASSKGQLLNEKLFFGSGTQLSVL.

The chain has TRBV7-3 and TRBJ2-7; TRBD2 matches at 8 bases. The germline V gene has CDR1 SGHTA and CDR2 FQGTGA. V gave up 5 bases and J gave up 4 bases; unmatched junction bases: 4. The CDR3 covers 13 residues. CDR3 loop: CASSPGGGYEQYF. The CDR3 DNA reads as TGTGCCAGCAGCCCCGGCGGGGGGTACGAGCAGTACTTC. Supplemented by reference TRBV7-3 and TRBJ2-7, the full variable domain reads GAGVSQTPSNKVTEKGKYVELRCDPISGHTALYWYRQSLGQGPEFLIYFQGTGAADDSGLPNDRFFAVRPEGSVSTLKIQRTERGDSAVYLCASSPGGGYEQYFGPGTRLTVT.

The CDR3 bases are TGTGCCAGCAGCTTAGCCCGGGGGAGAGCCTACGAGCAGTACTTC. Amino acid sequence: CASSLARGRAYEQYF. The chain employs TRBV7-7 and TRBJ2-7, with a weak D call TRBD2 (6 bases). The CDR3 runs to 15 residues. Trimming took off 0 bases at V and 2 bases at J, with 11 bases between the two ends. Germline V CDR1 and CDR2: SSHAT, FNYEAQ (reference sequence). Complete variable domain (other parts from reference TRBV7-7 and TRBJ2-7): GAGVSQSPRYKVTKRGQDVTLRCDPISSHATLYWYQQALGQGPEFLTYFNYEAQPDKSGLPSDRFSAERPEGSISTLTIQRTEQRDSAMYRCASSLARGRAYEQYFGPGTRLTVT.

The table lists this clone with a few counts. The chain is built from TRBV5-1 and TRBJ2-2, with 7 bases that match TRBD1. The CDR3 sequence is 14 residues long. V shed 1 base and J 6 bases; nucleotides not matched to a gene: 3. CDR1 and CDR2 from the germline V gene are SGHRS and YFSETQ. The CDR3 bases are TGCGCCAGCAGCTTGCAGGGGGTGGCCGGGGAGCTGTTTTTT. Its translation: CASSLQGVAGELFF.

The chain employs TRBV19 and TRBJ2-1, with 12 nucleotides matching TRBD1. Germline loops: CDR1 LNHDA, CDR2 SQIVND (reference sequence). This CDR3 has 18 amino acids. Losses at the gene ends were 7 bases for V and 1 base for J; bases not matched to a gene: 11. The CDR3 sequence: CASKIGTGGLNSYNEQFF. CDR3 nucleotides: TGTGCCAGTAAAATTGGGACAGGGGGCCTAAATTCCTACAATGAGCAGTTCTTC.

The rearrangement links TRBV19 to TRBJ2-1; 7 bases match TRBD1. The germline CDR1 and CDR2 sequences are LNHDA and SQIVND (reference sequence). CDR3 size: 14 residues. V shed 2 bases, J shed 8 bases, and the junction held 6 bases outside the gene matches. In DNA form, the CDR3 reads TGTGCCAGTAGTATAAACAGGGGCCCGCATGAGCAGTTCTTC. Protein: CASSINRGPHEQFF.

The CDR3 region has the DNA TGTGCCAGCAGCTCCTTCGGGACTGAAGAGACCCAGTACTTC. It translates to CASSSFGTEETQYF. The V and J genes are TRBV5-4 and TRBJ2-5, with a tentative D call TRBD2 (6 bases). This CDR3 spans 14 amino acids. Germline V lookup: CDR1 SGHNT, CDR2 YYREEE (reference sequence). V shed 3 bases and J shed 3 bases, with 12 bases lying between them. The full variable domain, its missing parts supplied by reference TRBV5-4 and TRBJ2-5, is ETGVTQSPTHLIKTRGQQVTLRCSSQSGHNTVSWYQQALGQGPQFIFQYYREEENGRGNFPPRFSGLQFPNYSSELNVNALELDDSALYLCASSSFGTEETQYFGPGTRLLVL.

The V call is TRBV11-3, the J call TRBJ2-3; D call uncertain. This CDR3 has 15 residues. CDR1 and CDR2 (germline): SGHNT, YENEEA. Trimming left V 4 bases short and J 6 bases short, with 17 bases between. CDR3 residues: CASSSATLPMDTQYF. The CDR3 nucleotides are TGTGCCAGCAGCTCCGCGACTCTTCCAATGGATACGCAGTATTTT. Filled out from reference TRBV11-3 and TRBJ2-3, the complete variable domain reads EAGVVQSPRYKIIEKKQPVAFWCNPISGHNTLYWYLQNLGQGPELLIRYENEEAVDDSQLPKDRFSAERLKGVDSTLKIQPAELGDSAVYLCASSSATLPMDTQYFGPGTRLTVL.